The present entry profiles one T cell receptor beta chain with its context. What it binds is not known. This entry belongs to a study of beta chain features in type 1 diabetes. The CDR3 spans 15 residues. CDR1 MNHEY and CDR2 SVGAGI come from the germline V gene. The trim removed 4 bases at V and 7 bases at J, leaving 10 bases unmatched. Whole-study findings and limits: Shorter TCRB CDR3s, moderately but significantly so, marked every one of the four CD4+ subsets in Type 1 diabetes patients. VDJ junctions from patients with type 1 diabetes contained fewer insertions and more deletions.

By way of CD45RO/CCR7/CD25/CD127/CD95/CD27, the CD4+ regulatory, stem cell-like memory, central memory and naive cells were sorted. The investigators reverse transcribed all of the isolated RNA, so they sequenced expressed TCRB transcripts. Sequenced by immunoSEQ multiplex PCR; TCRdb stores in-frame clones only, minus some. This sample has 150,000 to 190,000 clones; 10% to 13% occur once, and the top ten carry more than 0.45%. The J gene is TRBJ2-7, the V gene TRBV6-5; TRBD2 agrees at 10 bases. This receptor was taken from a man under 40 with type 1 diabetes. The material sequenced was central memory CD4+ T cells from blood. CDR3 coding DNA: TGTGCCAGCAGTTCCCAGCGGGAGGGATTGAGGGAGCAGTACTTC. Protein: CASSSQREGLREQYF.